The source of this T cell receptor beta chain is a study of T cells in Graves' hyperthyroidism and ophthalmopathy. General study points: Most expanded thyroid clonotypes above 0.001 recurred in blood. Patients with ophthalmopathy were separated from those with stable hyperthyroidism by a 13 V-J model. The model anticipated ophthalmopathy a median about 7.1 months pre-onset.

Trimming stripped 7 bases from V and 3 bases from J, with 4 bases between. The CDR3 is 11 amino acids. CDR1 is MNHNS, CDR2 SASEGT, per germline. As to this clonotype: The antigen remains undetermined.

RNA transcripts provided the source from which TCR beta CDR3 regions were amplified. Using the HTBI primer set, a first-round RT-PCR was run on the TCR CDR3. Each CDR3 protein gets one entry after TCRdb re-called the multiplex PCR reads with MiXCR. Of 490,000 or so distinct CDR3 sequences listed, roughly 22% are singletons. Sequenced material: blood. The receptor was derived from a woman in her seventies with Graves' ophthalmopathy. The gene calls are TRBV6-1 and TRBJ1-3; D is unresolved. CDR3 sequence reads: CASIHGNTIYF. In DNA form, the CDR3 reads TGTGCCAGCATCCATGGAAACACCATATATTTT.